Listed here is a single T cell receptor beta chain. The data were produced by immunoSEQ multiplex PCR, yet TCRdb's version contains in-frame clones alone and is incomplete. The data hold 10,000 to 15,000 clones, with around 96% observed a single time. CDR1 and CDR2 (germline): MRHNA, SNTAGT. V dropped 2 bases and J dropped 6 bases, with 10 bases sitting between them. The CDR3 runs to 13 residues. This sample was included in a study of technical replicates of blood from a handful of donors. The chain uses TRBV6-4 and TRBJ1-1; D call uncertain. Material: PBMCs. The receptor comes from a human donor in good health. CDR3 DNA: TGTGCCAGCAGTGACCCAGACACCTCTGAAGCTTTCTTT. Translation: CASSDPDTSEAFF.